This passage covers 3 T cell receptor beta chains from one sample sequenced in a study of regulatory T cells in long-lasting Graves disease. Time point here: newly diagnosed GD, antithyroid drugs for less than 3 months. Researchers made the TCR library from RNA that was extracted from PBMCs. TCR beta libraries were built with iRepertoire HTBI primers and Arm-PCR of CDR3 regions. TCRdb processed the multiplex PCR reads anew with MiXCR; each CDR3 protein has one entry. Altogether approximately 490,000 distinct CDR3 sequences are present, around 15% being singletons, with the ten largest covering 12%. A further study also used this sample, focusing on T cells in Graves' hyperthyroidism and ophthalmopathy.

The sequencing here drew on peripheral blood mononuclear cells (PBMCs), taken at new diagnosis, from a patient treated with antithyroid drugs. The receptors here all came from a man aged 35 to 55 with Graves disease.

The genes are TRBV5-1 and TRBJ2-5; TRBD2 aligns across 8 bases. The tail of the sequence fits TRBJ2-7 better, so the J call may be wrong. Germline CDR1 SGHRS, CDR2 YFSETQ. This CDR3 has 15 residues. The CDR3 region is CASSNTGTRVYEQYF. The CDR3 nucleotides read TGCGCCAGCAGCAACACCGGGACTAGGGTCTACGAGCAGTACTTC.

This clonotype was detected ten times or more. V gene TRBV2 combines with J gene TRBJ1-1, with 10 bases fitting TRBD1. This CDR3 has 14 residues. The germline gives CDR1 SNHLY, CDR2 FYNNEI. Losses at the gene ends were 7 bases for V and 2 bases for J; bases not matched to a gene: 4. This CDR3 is CASKRDRGNTEAFF. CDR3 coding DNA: TGTGCCAGCAAAAGGGACAGGGGAAACACTGAAGCTTTCTTT. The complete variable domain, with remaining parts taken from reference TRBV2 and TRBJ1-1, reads EPEVTQTPSHQVTQMGQEVILRCVPISNHLYFYWYRQILGQKVEFLVSFYNNEISEKSEIFDDQFSVERPDGSNFTLKIRSTKLEDSAMYFCASKRDRGNTEAFFGQGTRLTVV.

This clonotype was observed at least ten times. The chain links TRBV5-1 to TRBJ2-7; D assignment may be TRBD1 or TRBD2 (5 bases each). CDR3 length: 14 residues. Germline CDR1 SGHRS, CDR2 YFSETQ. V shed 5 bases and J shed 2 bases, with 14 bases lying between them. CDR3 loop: CASRRGFGPYEQYF. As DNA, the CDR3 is TGCGCCAGCAGGAGGGGCTTTGGTCCCTACGAGCAGTACTTC.